The clone carrying this TCR beta chain occurred many times. Its antigen is currently unknown. The source of the sample is a study of T cells in Graves' hyperthyroidism and ophthalmopathy. Study findings and constraints: Also found in blood were most expanded thyroid clonotypes above 0.001.

In the ophthalmopathy cohort, Clinical Activity Score was at least 3, NOSPECS grade at least 4, and duration under 3 months. V dropped 6 bases and J dropped 7; count of bases not matched to a gene: 12. The CDR3 loop spans 15 amino acids. Germline assignment: CDR1 MNHNS and CDR2 SASEGT. There were TCR beta CDR3 regions amplified from RNA transcripts. TCR CDR3 regions were first amplified by RT-PCR with HTBI primers. Each CDR3 protein gets one entry after TCRdb re-called the multiplex PCR reads with MiXCR. The sample includes around 520,000 distinct CDR3 sequences, around 24% of them seen just once. This chain joins TRBV6-1 and TRBJ1-2, with 9 nucleotides matching TRBD1. The sample taken for sequencing was blood. This clonotype originated in a woman aged 30 to 39 with Graves' ophthalmopathy. CDR3 DNA: TGTGCCAGCAGAAGGGACAGGGTTATTTTGGGTGGCTACACCTTC. As protein: CASRRDRVILGGYTF.